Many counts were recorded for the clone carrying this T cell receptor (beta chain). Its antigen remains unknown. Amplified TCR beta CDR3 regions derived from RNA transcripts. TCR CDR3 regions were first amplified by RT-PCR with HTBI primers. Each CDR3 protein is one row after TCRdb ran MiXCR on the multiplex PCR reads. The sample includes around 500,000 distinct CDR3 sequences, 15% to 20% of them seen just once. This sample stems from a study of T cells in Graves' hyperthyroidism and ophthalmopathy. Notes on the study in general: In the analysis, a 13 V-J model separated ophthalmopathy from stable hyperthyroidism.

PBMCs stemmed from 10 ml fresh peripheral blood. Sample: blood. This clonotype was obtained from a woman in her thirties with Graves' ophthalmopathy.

CDR3 region: CSASSVAGHTDTQYF. The DNA for the CDR3 is TGCAGTGCTAGTTCCGTTGCGGGGCACACAGATACGCAGTATTTT. The chain recombines TRBV20-1 with TRBJ2-3; a weak D match, TRBD2 (6 bases). Germline V lookup: CDR1 DFQATT, CDR2 SNEGSKA (reference sequence). The V and J ends lost 3 bases and 2 bases respectively, with 15 bases between them. This CDR3 spans 15 amino acids.